The present T cell receptor beta chain was sequenced within a study of cytomegalovirus exposure and HLA in healthy donors. Study-level results: There were reportedly fewer N-insertions in an Asian-associated ancestry cluster than the roughly 680-donor mean, in a later analysis.

Remarks on this clone: Its antigen is not identified.

PCR was performed using 60 Vbeta and 13 Jbeta primers. Repertoires were generated with immunoSEQ multiplex PCR, while TCRdb's copy carries only in-frame clones and drops some. Here the sample table reports fewer than 150,000 clones. The CDR3 loop spans 14 amino acids. CDR1 and CDR2 (germline): SGHDT, YYEEEE. Trimming took 2 bases from V and 3 from J; bases not matched to a gene: 5. This chain joins TRBV5-6 and TRBJ2-7; TRBD2 matches 7 bases. This TCR was recovered from a man aged 40-49 years in good health and CMV-seronegative. Material: PBMCs. DNA of the CDR3: TGTGCCAGCAGCTTTGGGGACTACCTCTACGAGCAGTACTTC. It codes for CASSFGDYLYEQYF.